Listed below are T cell receptor beta chains from one sample, sequenced in a study of PD-1 blockade in classical Hodgkin lymphoma. Sequencing was performed with immunoSEQ multiplex PCR; in TCRdb, only in-frame clones are kept and a portion is missing. The sample has some 7,000 clones, about 62% seen once; the top ten hold around 9.6%. Sequencing used CD8+ T cells from blood, obtained before the fourth cycle of nivolumab. These receptors came from a human donor with classical Hodgkin lymphoma. The CDR3 runs from the conserved cysteine through the conserved F or W. The D gene is left open where the match is weak. The size of a clone is reported for some rows only, either as once, few or many, or as a class for expanded clones.

TRBJ2-2,15,TRBV6-5,NA,NA,TGTGCCAGCAGTTACTACGGGGGTAACACCGGGGAGCTGTTTTTT,CASSYYGGNTGELFF
TRBJ2-6,14,TRBV30,NA,NA,TGTGCCTGGAGTTACAGGGCTGGGGCCAACGTCCTGACTTTC,CAWSYRAGANVLTF
TRBJ2-3,14,TRBV10-2,NA,few,TGCGCCAGCAGTGGCGTGGGGTACACAGATACGCAGTATTTT,CASSGVGYTDTQYF
TRBJ1-1,12,TRBV11-3,NA,NA,TGTGCCAGCAGCTTAGTGTGGTCCGAAGCTTTCTTT,CASSLVWSEAFF
TRBJ1-2,14,TRBV2,NA,once,TGTGCCAGCAGTGAAATTCCGGGGGCGCGCGGCTACACCTTC,CASSEIPGARGYTF
TRBJ2-7,15,TRBV11-2,TRBD2,NA,TGTGCCAGCAGCCTAGCGGGAGGGCCAGGGTACGAGCAGTACTTC,CASSLAGGPGYEQYF
TRBJ1-5,15,TRBV28,TRBD1,few,TGTGCCAGCAGAATCGGACAGGCGTCTCTTATGGCCCAGCATTTT,CASRIGQASLMAQHF
TRBJ2-7,14,TRBV6-1,NA,NA,TGTGCCAGCAGTGAAACTGGGACTTCCGGCGAGCAGTACTTC,CASSETGTSGEQYF
TRBJ2-1,16,TRBV19,TRBD2,few,TGTGCCAGTAGTATAGTCCCTAGCGGGGTGGGAAATGAGCAGTTCTTC,CASSIVPSGVGNEQFF
TRBJ2-1,16,TRBV6-1,TRBD2,few,TGTGCCAGCAGTGAAGACCTAGCGGTCATAGTCAATGAGCAGTTCTTC,CASSEDLAVIVNEQFF
TRBJ2-1,15,TRBV19,TRBD2,NA,TGTGCCAGTAGTATCGCGGGAGGGCCCCACAATGAGCAGTTCTTC,CASSIAGGPHNEQFF
TRBJ2-2,15,TRBV27,NA,once,TGTGCCAGCAGTTTTGTTAGGGGGGGACCCGGGGAGCTGTTTTTT,CASSFVRGGPGELFF